The rows below give T cell receptor beta chains drawn from one sample of a study of blood T cell repertoires in COVID-19. Some clones are missing from TCRdb's copy, which holds only in-frame ones; the method was immunoSEQ multiplex PCR. The sample comprises 200,000 to 250,000 clones, 70% to 90% of which are singletons, and over 0.75% rests with the top ten. Sequenced material: PBMCs or T cells enriched from blood (not recorded which). These receptor sequences come from a man aged 50 or older who had been exposed to COVID-19. Both conserved end residues are trimmed from each CDR3. Each record gives: CDR3 protein, V gene, J gene, CDR3 length.

CDR3: ASSLLGVNSGNTIY
V: TRBV7-2
J: TRBJ1-3
length: 14

CDR3: ASSQHLAGGPYNEQF
V: TRBV3-1/TRBV3-2
J: TRBJ2-1
length: 15

CDR3: ASSLLGREYTDTQY
V: TRBV5-1
J: TRBJ2-3
length: 14

CDR3: ASSLSGRSQETQY
V: TRBV5-4
J: TRBJ2-5
length: 13

CDR3: ASSLGQRNSPLH
V: TRBV7-9
J: TRBJ1-6
length: 12

CDR3: SVEIGGVGSPLH
V: TRBV29-1
J: TRBJ1-6
length: 12

CDR3: ASSPRQGGPAQH
V: TRBV18
J: TRBJ1-5
length: 12

CDR3: ASSVGTGRGNTIY
V: TRBV9
J: TRBJ1-3
length: 13

CDR3: ASRVDRGRYTEAF
V: TRBV27
J: TRBJ1-1
length: 13

CDR3: ASRPTGGGYGYT
V: TRBV28
J: TRBJ1-2
length: 12

CDR3: ASTLETAQETQY
V: TRBV2
J: TRBJ2-5
length: 12

CDR3: ASSRLRQGDTEAF
V: TRBV6-5
J: TRBJ1-1
length: 13

CDR3: ASSESWGILGTEAF
V: TRBV25-1
J: TRBJ1-1
length: 14

CDR3: ASSDTDEGTEAF
V: TRBV6-4
J: TRBJ1-1
length: 12

CDR3: ASIRDRGEAF
V: TRBV2
J: TRBJ1-1
length: 10

CDR3: ASMYAGLPEAF
V: TRBV6-5
J: TRBJ1-1
length: 11

CDR3: ASSLGTSYGYT
V: TRBV7-2
J: TRBJ1-2
length: 11

CDR3: ASSLETGGNAGELF
V: TRBV7-8
J: TRBJ2-2
length: 14

CDR3: ASSPTGQEQV
V: TRBV5-6
J: TRBJ2-7
length: 10

CDR3: ASSSPLQGLAKNIQY
V: TRBV5-1
J: TRBJ2-4
length: 15

CDR3: ASTKPGANTEAF
V: TRBV6-5
J: TRBJ1-1
length: 12

CDR3: ASSLGGATYNEQF
V: TRBV11-2
J: TRBJ2-1
length: 13

CDR3: ASSVFGQGAVENTEAF
V: TRBV2
J: TRBJ1-1
length: 16

CDR3: ASSVTLASIANEQF
V: TRBV9
J: TRBJ2-1
length: 14

CDR3: ASSSGQADQPQH
V: TRBV28
J: TRBJ1-5
length: 12

CDR3: ASSTSGGVGPDTQY
V: TRBV19
J: TRBJ2-3
length: 14

CDR3: ASTSGRAVGTDTQY
V: TRBV19
J: TRBJ2-3
length: 14

CDR3: ASLSGGTGNTIY
V: TRBV6-5
J: TRBJ1-3
length: 12

CDR3: SVDQGYQADTQY
V: TRBV29-1
J: TRBJ2-3
length: 12